This T cell receptor beta chain was captured by sequencing in a study of blood T cell repertoires in COVID-19. Across the study: Some COVID-19 samples were acute and others convalescent; all came from the United States, Italy and Spain.

The junction had 1 base not matched to a gene; V was cut back by 6 bases and J by 0 bases. This CDR3 is built from 14 residues. Germline CDR1 reads SNHLY; CDR2 reads FYNNEI. This table comes from immunoSEQ multiplex PCR, and its TCRdb copy is limited to in-frame clones, with some not included. Here the sample spans 200,000 to 250,000 clones, 70% to 85% being singletons. Sequenced sample: PBMCs or T cells enriched from blood (not recorded which). The source is a woman aged 55 to 70 who had recovered from COVID-19. This chain uses TRBV2 with TRBJ2-2, with 7 nucleotides matching TRBD2. Here the CDR3 DNA reads TGTGCCAGCAGGGCGGGGGCGAACACCGGGGAGCTGTTTTTT. Translated: CASRAGANTGELFF.